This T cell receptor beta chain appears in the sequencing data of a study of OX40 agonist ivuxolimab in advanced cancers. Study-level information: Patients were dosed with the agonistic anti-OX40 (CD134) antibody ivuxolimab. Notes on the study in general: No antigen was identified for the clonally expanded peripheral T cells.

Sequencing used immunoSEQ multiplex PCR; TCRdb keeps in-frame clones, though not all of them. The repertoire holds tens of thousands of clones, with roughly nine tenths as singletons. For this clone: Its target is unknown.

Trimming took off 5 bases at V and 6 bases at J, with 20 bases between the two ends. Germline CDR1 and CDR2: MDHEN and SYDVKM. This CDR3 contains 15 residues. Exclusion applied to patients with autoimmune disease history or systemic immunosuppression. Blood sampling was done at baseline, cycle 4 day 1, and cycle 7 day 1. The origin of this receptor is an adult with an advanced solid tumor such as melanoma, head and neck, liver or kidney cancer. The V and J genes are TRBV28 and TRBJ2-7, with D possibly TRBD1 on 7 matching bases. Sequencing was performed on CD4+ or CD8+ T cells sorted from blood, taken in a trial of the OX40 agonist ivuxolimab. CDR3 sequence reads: CASSVGGTEIREQYF. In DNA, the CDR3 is TGTGCCAGCAGTGTAGGGGGGACAGAGATTCGCGAGCAGTACTTC.